These 3 T cell receptor beta chains share one sample of origin, sequenced in a study of OX40 agonist ivuxolimab in advanced cancers. Produced via immunoSEQ multiplex PCR; TCRdb's table is partial and in-frame only. This table has about 78,000 clones, less than 85% appearing once. Material: CD4+ or CD8+ T cells sorted from blood, obtained in a trial of the OX40 agonist ivuxolimab. The receptor source for this set is an adult with an advanced solid tumor such as melanoma, head and neck, liver or kidney cancer.

This chain links TRBV11-1 with TRBJ2-6; 12 positions agree with TRBD2. The V segment lost 2 bases and the J segment 2 bases; nucleotides outside the gene matches: 7. The CDR3 covers 19 residues. Germline CDR1 SGHAT, CDR2 FQDESV (reference sequence). CDR3 nucleotide sequence: TGTGCCAGCAGCTTACCTAAGACTAGCGGGAGAACTGGGGCCAACGTCCTGACTTTC. Protein: CASSLPKTSGRTGANVLTF.

V usage is TRBV6-5 and J usage is TRBJ2-5, with 7 bases aligning to TRBD1. J gave up 5 bases and V 6 bases, and 9 bases lay outside the gene matches. CDR1 is MNHEY and CDR2 is SVGAGI in the germline V gene. The CDR3 is made up of 14 amino acids. As DNA, the CDR3 is TGTGCCAGCAGCCCTCAGGGGGATAGGGAGACCCAGTACTTC. It yields the protein CASSPQGDRETQYF.

The V and J genes are TRBV6-1 and TRBJ2-5; 8 bases fit TRBD2. Germline CDR1 and CDR2: MNHNS and SASEGT. J lost 5 bases, V lost 11 bases, and 13 bases had no gene match. CDR3 length: 14 amino acids. This chain's CDR3 is CAALRLAREETQYF. Here the CDR3 DNA reads TGTGCCGCGTTACGACTAGCGAGGGAGGAGACCCAGTACTTC.